The next 3 T cell receptor beta chains were all read from a single sample in a study of CD8 T cells in ankylosing spondylitis. TCRdb called the 5' RACE reads again in MiXCR, with one record for every CDR3 protein. The sample lists about 480,000 distinct CDR3 sequences; over 15% were seen once. General study results and limits: Apparently characteristic of ankylosing spondylitis blood was a TCR beta motif (roughly 8 highly homologous variants).

Their specific antigens are unknown. Sequenced material: blood, either unsorted or a sorted T cell fraction (not recorded which). These receptors were taken from a male donor with ankylosing spondylitis.

The gene calls are TRBV6-5 and TRBJ2-1; D is perhaps TRBD1 (8 bases). This CDR3 is 15 amino acids long. V lost 4 bases, J lost 8 bases, and 18 bases lay in between. Germline V lookup: CDR1 MNHEY, CDR2 SVGAGI. The DNA of the CDR3 is TGTGCCAGCAGTTCGACAGGGGTACTAGCGTATGAGCAGTTCTTC. Its protein is CASSSTGVLAYEQFF.

The chain carries TRBV20-1 and TRBJ2-2; D call uncertain. Germline V gene lookup returns CDR1 DFQATT and CDR2 SNEGSKA (reference sequence). CDR3 size: 14 residues. Trimming cost V 7 bases and J 1 base, with 13 bases left between them. CDR3 amino acids: CSVRTDLNTGELFF. The CDR3 coding sequence is TGCAGTGTCCGGACCGACCTGAACACCGGGGAGCTGTTTTTT.

The J gene is TRBJ1-2, the V gene TRBV4-1; no reliable D call. The CDR3 is 13 amino acids. Germline CDR1 is MGHRA and CDR2 is YSYEKL. Between the trimmed V and J ends, which lost 0 bases and 3 bases, there was a span of 5 bases. CDR3 in amino acids: CASSQERDYGYTF. The CDR3 nucleotides are TGCGCCAGCAGCCAAGAAAGAGACTATGGCTACACCTTC.